A selection of T cell receptor beta chains follows, all from one sample in a study of identical twins. TCRdb processed the 5' RACE reads anew with MiXCR; each CDR3 protein has one entry. The sample lists 420,000 or so distinct CDR3 sequences, about 18% seen once, with roughly 12% in the top ten. The material sequenced was naive T cells sorted from blood. These receptors were obtained from a man aged 50 to 59 in good health. Both conserved end residues are part of each CDR3. Fields, in order: V gene, CDR3 protein.

TRBV9 | CASSSDRDVTDTQYF
TRBV20-1 | CSARRSSGGETQYF
TRBV15 | CATSRETGRNTEAFF
TRBV10-3 | CAISELGSDTQYF
TRBV21-1 | CASSNLSGGEQFF
TRBV24-1 | CATSDPRLRGGTINEQFF
TRBV9 | CASSRTGNTGELFF
TRBV29-1 | CSAVDRGTDGYTF
TRBV7-3 | CASSSEFSTDTQYF
TRBV20-1 | CSARPPEEFDTQYF
TRBV11-2 | CASSTGQPQETQYF
TRBV7-9 | CASSGTRQFF
TRBV12-3/TRBV12-4 | CASSLRQGGYEQFF
TRBV20-1 | CSARGTAAGEYF
TRBV15 | CATSRRASDISYEQYF
TRBV27 | CASSKQGAGNQPQHF
TRBV9 | CASSPGGTSGSSQFF
TRBV6-1 | CASSPGTGSTDTQYF
TRBV5-4 | CASSLYTGKLDTQYF
TRBV18 | CASSPAAANTEAFF
TRBV5-1 | CASSPTSGSGVEQFF
TRBV5-1 | CASSLAQTETQYF
TRBV27 | CASSLSQANEAFF
TRBV6-1 | CASKTRTGSYNEQFF
TRBV19 | CASNRGGDTQYF
TRBV12-3/TRBV12-4 | CASSLSLTLGEAFF
TRBV6-2/TRBV6-3 | CASSYSRDSYNEQFF
TRBV28 | CASNPGGASNYGYTF
TRBV6-5 | CASSSIYDGRSYNEQFF
TRBV5-1 | CASSLAGLAGGSYEQYF
TRBV15 | CATSRDPKGYEQYF
TRBV25-1 | CASSVLASGSGSYNEQFF
TRBV28 | CASSFSGQGYEQYF
TRBV5-1 | CASTFVGQGNTGELFF
TRBV20-1 | CSGTRGAQETQYF
TRBV27 | CASRASGSVTDTQYF
TRBV7-2 | CASSPDRGQFF
TRBV5-5 | CASSRDRVLSEQFF